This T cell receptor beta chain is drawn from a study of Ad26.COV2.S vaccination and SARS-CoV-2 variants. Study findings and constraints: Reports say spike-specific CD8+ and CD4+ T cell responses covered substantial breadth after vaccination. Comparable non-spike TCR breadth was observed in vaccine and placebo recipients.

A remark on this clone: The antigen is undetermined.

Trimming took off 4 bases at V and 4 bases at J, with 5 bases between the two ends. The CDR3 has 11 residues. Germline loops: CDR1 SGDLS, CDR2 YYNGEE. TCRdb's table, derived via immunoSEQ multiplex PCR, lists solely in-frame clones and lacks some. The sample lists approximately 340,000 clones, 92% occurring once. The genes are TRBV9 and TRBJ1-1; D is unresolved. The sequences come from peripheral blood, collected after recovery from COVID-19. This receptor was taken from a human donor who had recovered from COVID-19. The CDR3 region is CASSRVTEAFF. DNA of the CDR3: TGTGCCAGCAGCCGGGTCACTGAAGCTTTCTTT.